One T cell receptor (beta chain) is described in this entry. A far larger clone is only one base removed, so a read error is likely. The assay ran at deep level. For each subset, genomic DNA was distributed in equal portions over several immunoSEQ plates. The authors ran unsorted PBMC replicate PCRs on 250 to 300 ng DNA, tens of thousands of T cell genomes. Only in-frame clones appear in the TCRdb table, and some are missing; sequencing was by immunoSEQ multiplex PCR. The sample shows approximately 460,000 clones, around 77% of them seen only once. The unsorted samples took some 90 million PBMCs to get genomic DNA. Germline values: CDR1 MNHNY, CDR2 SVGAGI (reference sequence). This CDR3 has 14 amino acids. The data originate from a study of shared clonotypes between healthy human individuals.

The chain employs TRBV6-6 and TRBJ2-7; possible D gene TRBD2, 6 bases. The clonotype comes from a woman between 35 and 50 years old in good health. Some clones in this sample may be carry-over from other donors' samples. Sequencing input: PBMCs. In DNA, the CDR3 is TGTGCCAGCAGTTACTCGAATCGGGAGTACGGGCAGTACTTC. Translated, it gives CASSYSNREYGQYF.